These T cell receptor beta chains were read from a single sample in a study of CD8 T cells in ankylosing spondylitis. TCRdb passed the 5' RACE reads through MiXCR, listing each CDR3 protein once. The sample holds around 480,000 distinct CDR3 sequences, more than 15% seen once. Sample: blood, either unsorted or a sorted T cell fraction (not recorded which). These receptors originate from a male donor with ankylosing spondylitis. Both conserved end residues are part of each CDR3. The D gene is left open where the match is weak. Size tells how often a clone was seen (once, few, many) or the class of an expanded clone, and some rows leave it out.

>-|TRBJ2-2|few|TRBV7-2
CASSLDRRGGELFF
TGTGCCAGCAGCTTAGATAGGCGTGGCGGGGAGCTGTTTTTT
>-|TRBJ1-1|few|TRBV12-3/TRBV12-4
CAGRGGTDTEAFF
TGTGCCGGAAGGGGGGGGACGGACACTGAAGCTTTCTTT
>TRBD2|TRBJ2-5|-|TRBV5-1
CASSLGTSRHQETQYF
TGCGCCAGCAGCTTGGGGACTAGTCGCCACCAAGAGACCCAGTACTTC
>-|TRBJ1-4|few|TRBV12-3/TRBV12-4
CASSLRDKLFF
TGTGCCAGCAGTTTGCGGGACAAACTGTTTTTT
>-|TRBJ2-7|few|TRBV7-2
CASSLLVGLRGFDEQYF
TGTGCCAGCAGCTTATTAGTAGGGCTAAGGGGATTCGACGAGCAGTACTTC
>-|TRBJ2-2|once|TRBV20-1
CSARDAGRDTGELFF
TGCAGTGCTAGAGACGCGGGGCGGGACACCGGGGAGCTGTTTTTT
>-|TRBJ1-1|few|TRBV7-9
CASRNRQASYEAFF
TGTGCCAGCCGAAACAGACAGGCGAGTTATGAAGCTTTCTTT
>-|TRBJ2-7|-|TRBV27
CASMPGLKTGEQYF
TGTGCCAGCATGCCGGGTCTTAAAACGGGCGAGCAGTACTTC
>-|TRBJ2-6|few|TRBV4-2
CASSQDPLGGGANVLTF
TGTGCCAGCAGCCAAGATCCCCTTGGTGGTGGGGCCAACGTCCTGACTTTC
>TRBD2|TRBJ2-1|-|TRBV2
CASRGLANEQFF
TGTGCCAGCAGAGGACTAGCTAACGAGCAGTTCTTC
>TRBD1|TRBJ1-1|few|TRBV7-2
CASSLVQGVTEAFF
TGTGCCAGCAGCTTAGTTCAGGGGGTCACTGAAGCTTTCTTT
>TRBD1|TRBJ2-2|-|TRBV24-1
CATSQRGTDKNTGELFF
TGTGCCACCAGCCAAAGGGGGACAGACAAAAACACCGGGGAGCTGTTTTTT
>-|TRBJ2-4|-|TRBV6-2/TRBV6-3
CASSYPPTGQWKRYF
TGTGCCAGCAGTTACCCCCCGACCGGACAGTGGAAACGGTACTTC
>-|TRBJ2-7|-|TRBV28
CASSLGVRFGQYF
TGTGCCAGCAGTTTAGGGGTTCGGTTCGGGCAGTACTTC
>TRBD1|TRBJ2-1|-|TRBV6-4
CASSDSGTGSRNEQFF
TGTGCCAGCAGTGACTCCGGGACAGGGAGTAGGAATGAGCAGTTCTTC
>TRBD2|TRBJ2-3|few|TRBV7-2
CASSQGLAGVDTQYF
TGTGCCAGCAGCCAAGGACTAGCGGGAGTTGATACGCAGTATTTT
>TRBD2|TRBJ2-5|-|TRBV7-2
CASSQGLAGRETQYF
TGTGCCAGCAGCCAAGGACTAGCGGGCAGAGAGACCCAGTACTTC
>-|TRBJ1-2|-|TRBV30
CAWSGGGGYTF
TGTGCCTGGAGTGGGGGTGGTGGCTACACCTTC
>TRBD2|TRBJ2-1|few|TRBV6-2/TRBV6-3
CASSPRTSGSTYNEQFF
TGTGCCAGCAGCCCGAGGACTAGCGGGAGTACCTACAATGAGCAGTTCTTC
>TRBD1|TRBJ2-7|few|TRBV7-8
CASSRQRDSSYEQYF
TGTGCCAGCAGCCGACAACGGGACAGTTCCTACGAGCAGTACTTC
>TRBD2|TRBJ2-7|-|TRBV6-1
CASMGLAGGPADEQYF
TGTGCCAGCATGGGACTAGCGGGAGGCCCCGCGGACGAGCAGTACTTC
>TRBD1|TRBJ1-2|many|TRBV27
CASSQDRDRGWGYTF
TGTGCCAGCAGTCAAGACCGGGACAGGGGTTGGGGCTACACCTTC
>-|TRBJ2-3|few|TRBV29-1
CSVDYTGTDTQYF
TGCAGCGTTGACTACACAGGCACAGATACGCAGTATTTT
>-|TRBJ1-2|-|TRBV28
CASSLTQGLNGYTF
TGTGCCAGCAGTTTAACCCAGGGCTTGAATGGCTACACCTTC
>-|TRBJ2-7|-|TRBV27
CASSLRQASSYEQYF
TGTGCCAGCAGTTTAAGGCAGGCCAGCTCCTACGAGCAGTACTTC
>-|TRBJ1-5|many|TRBV12-3/TRBV12-4
CASSSRNQPQHF
TGTGCCAGCAGTTCCAGGAATCAGCCCCAGCATTTT
>-|TRBJ1-1|few|TRBV7-2
CASSSQRDTEAFF
TGTGCCAGCAGCTCTCAGAGGGACACTGAAGCTTTCTTT
>-|TRBJ2-1|many|TRBV12-3/TRBV12-4
CASSLRWETDNEQFF
TGTGCCAGCAGTTTAAGGTGGGAAACTGACAATGAGCAGTTCTTC
>-|TRBJ2-3|-|TRBV3-1
CASSPRQRSTDTQYF
TGTGCCAGCAGCCCCCGACAGAGGAGCACAGATACGCAGTATTTT
>-|TRBJ2-1|-|TRBV11-2
CASSSPWGRGFSYNEQFF
TGTGCCAGCAGCTCACCGTGGGGTCGGGGGTTCTCCTACAATGAGCAGTTCTTC
>-|TRBJ1-6|-|TRBV6-1
CASSGRGVSPLHF
TGTGCCAGCAGTGGAAGGGGGGTTTCACCCCTCCACTTT
>TRBD2|TRBJ2-5|few|TRBV20-1
CSAWTSLEETQYF
TGCAGTGCGTGGACTAGTTTGGAAGAGACCCAGTACTTC
>TRBD2|TRBJ2-3|-|TRBV15
CATSSSQGLAGIAGTDTQYF
TGTGCCACCAGCAGTTCCCAGGGGCTAGCGGGAATCGCTGGAACAGATACGCAGTATTTT
>-|TRBJ2-7|few|TRBV7-6
CASSFSKGVSYEQYF
TGTGCCAGCAGCTTCAGTAAGGGGGTCTCCTACGAGCAGTACTTC
>TRBD1|TRBJ2-7|-|TRBV12-3/TRBV12-4
CASIRTGGHEQYF
TGTGCCAGCATCCGGACAGGGGGGCACGAGCAGTACTTC
>-|TRBJ2-2|few|TRBV20-1
CSAASYGELFF
TGCAGTGCCGCATCTTACGGGGAGCTGTTTTTT
>TRBD2|TRBJ2-3|-|TRBV7-9
CASSLVTSGRDTQYF
TGTGCCAGCAGCTTAGTGACTAGCGGGAGGGATACGCAGTATTTT
>TRBD1|TRBJ1-2|few|TRBV20-1
CSARDHRGRDGYTF
TGCAGTGCTAGAGATCACAGGGGGAGAGATGGCTACACCTTC
>-|TRBJ2-5|-|TRBV6-2/TRBV6-3
CASGKEIVTQYF
TGTGCCAGCGGAAAGGAGATTGTGACCCAGTACTTC
>TRBD2|TRBJ2-3|-|TRBV5-3
CASLGGLAGVTDTQYF
TGTGCCAGTCTGGGGGGACTAGCGGGTGTCACAGATACGCAGTATTTT
>TRBD2|TRBJ2-1|-|TRBV20-1
CSARTSGNLGGEQFF
TGCAGTGCAAGGACTAGCGGGAATCTAGGCGGTGAGCAGTTCTTC
>-|TRBJ2-1|many|TRBV29-1
CSAQRLLDEQFF
TGCAGCGCCCAACGGCTACTGGATGAGCAGTTCTTC
>TRBD2|TRBJ2-3|-|TRBV28
CASSFQGGRAPAGTQYF
TGTGCCAGCAGTTTCCAGGGCGGGAGGGCCCCAGCAGGTACGCAGTATTTT
>TRBD1|TRBJ2-2|-|TRBV9
CASSVTGQGARTGELFF
TGTGCCAGCAGCGTAACGGGACAGGGGGCGCGCACCGGGGAGCTGTTTTTT
>-|TRBJ2-1|-|TRBV4-2
CASSRGKGGNEQFF
TGTGCCAGCAGCCGGGGTAAGGGGGGCAATGAGCAGTTCTTC
>-|TRBJ2-3|-|TRBV12-3/TRBV12-4
CASTPDKADTQYF
TGTGCCAGCACCCCGGACAAGGCAGATACGCAGTATTTT
>TRBD1|TRBJ1-2|few|TRBV7-2
CASSFSPGTGSVGYTF
TGTGCCAGCAGTTTCAGTCCCGGGACAGGGAGTGTTGGCTACACCTTC
>TRBD1|TRBJ2-3|-|TRBV5-1
CASSYGQGATDTQYF
TGCGCCAGCAGCTACGGACAGGGGGCAACAGATACGCAGTATTTT
>-|TRBJ2-7|-|TRBV20-1
CSARDSFGGYEQYF
TGCAGTGCTAGAGATTCCTTTGGTGGATACGAGCAGTACTTC
>-|TRBJ2-1|-|TRBV4-3
CASSRRVRVGEQFF
TGCGCCAGCAGCCGGCGAGTCCGGGTTGGTGAGCAGTTCTTC
>TRBD2|TRBJ2-7|many|TRBV20-1
CSFLVGTSDGGEQYF
TGCAGTTTCCTAGTAGGGACTAGCGATGGAGGCGAGCAGTACTTC
>-|TRBJ1-5|-|TRBV3-1
CASSQGINSNQPQHF
TGTGCCAGCAGCCAAGGGATAAATAGCAATCAGCCCCAGCATTTT
>-|TRBJ2-2|few|TRBV9
CASSVMGVGELFF
TGTGCCAGCAGCGTAATGGGGGTCGGGGAGCTGTTTTTT
>-|TRBJ2-1|few|TRBV11-2
CASSLGAEQFF
TGTGCCAGCAGCTTAGGGGCTGAGCAGTTCTTC
>-|TRBJ2-2|-|TRBV3-1
CASSQRGDGELFF
TGTGCCAGCAGCCAAAGGGGGGACGGGGAGCTGTTTTTT